This T cell receptor beta chain stems from a study of OX40 agonist ivuxolimab in advanced cancers. Study-wide points: Clonal expansion was seen in CD4+ and CD8+ blood T cells by week 6 at 0.1 to 3.0 mg/kg. Patients with a partial response at 0.1-3.0 mg/kg had among the lowest clonal expansion.

To note about this clone: Antigen: not known.

Germline V gene data show CDR1 as MDHEN and CDR2 as SYDVKM. CDR3 length: 12 amino acids. Trimming took off 6 bases at V and 11 bases at J, with 16 bases between the two ends. Libraries were prepared by immunoSEQ multiplex PCR; TCRdb keeps only in-frame clonotypes and omits some of them. This sample has tens of thousands of clones, with approximately 86% found just once. The rearrangement links TRBV28 to TRBJ1-1, with D tentatively TRBD1 (6 bases). Sequencing was performed on CD4+ or CD8+ T cells sorted from blood, taken in a trial of the OX40 agonist ivuxolimab. This sequence was found in an adult with an advanced solid tumor such as melanoma, head and neck, liver or kidney cancer. The CDR3 loop reads CASSLEGEDAFF. For the CDR3, the DNA is TGTGCCAGCAGCCTAGAGGGGGAGGACGCTTTCTTT.